This passage covers 24 T cell receptor beta chains from one sample sequenced in a study of OX40 agonist ivuxolimab in advanced cancers. Receptor amplification or capture employed the immunoSEQ multiplex PCR assay. The table was pulled from immuneACCESS by TCRdb, which kept in-frame rearrangements only. Such tables lose some clones; where checked, under half of the loss comes from unresolved V genes, and the rest has no known cause. This sample holds about 26,000 clones; roughly 90% were observed only once. The ten largest make up around 19% of the sample. Sequenced here: CD4+ or CD8+ T cells sorted from blood, sampled in a trial of the OX40 agonist ivuxolimab. The receptors stem from an adult with an advanced solid tumor such as melanoma, head and neck, liver or kidney cancer.

The chain has TRBV4-1 and TRBJ1-1; no firm D call. The CDR3 runs 15 residues. V was cut by 4 bases and J by 1 base, with 13 bases left in between. Germline V gives CDR1 MGHRA, CDR2 YSYEKL. CDR3 region: CASSLGSGQNTEAFF. CDR3 DNA: TGCGCCAGCAGCCTGGGGAGTGGGCAGAACACTGAAGCTTTCTTT.

This sequence joins TRBV28 and TRBJ1-3; D unclear. The length of the CDR3 is 15 residues. Between the trimmed V and J ends, which lost 9 bases and 0 bases, there was a span of 15 bases. Germline-derived CDR1 and CDR2 are MDHEN and SYDVKM. The CDR3 here is CASRVAGYSGNTIYF. As DNA, the CDR3 is TGTGCCAGTAGGGTGGCCGGATACTCTGGAAACACCATATATTTT.

The chain has TRBV28 and TRBJ2-7; 9 nucleotides line up with TRBD2. Losses at the gene ends were 4 bases for V and 4 bases for J; bases not matched to a gene: 5. CDR3 size: 14 residues. Per germline, CDR1 MDHEN and CDR2 SYDVKM. CDR3 nucleotide sequence: TGTGCCAGCAGTTCTAGCGGGAAAGTGTACGAGCAGTACTTC. This gives the protein CASSSSGKVYEQYF.

The CDR3 spells CASSPLPLPPDTQYF. CDR3 DNA sequence: TGTGCCAGCAGCCCGCTCCCACTCCCTCCAGATACGCAGTATTTT. The chain uses TRBV6-5 and TRBJ2-3; D unclear. The ends were cut back, 6 bases at V and 4 bases at J, with 17 bases in the middle. In germline, CDR1 is MNHEY, CDR2 SVGAGI. The CDR3 contains 15 residues.

The chain joins TRBV7-6 to TRBJ1-1; 7 nucleotides align to TRBD1. The V gene end was trimmed by 5 bases and the J gene end by 1 base; junction bases not matched to a gene: 10. The CDR3 has 16 amino acids. Looked up from germline, CDR1 is SGHVS and CDR2 is FNYEAQ. The CDR3 spells CASSGPLGQQNTEAFF. The CDR3 nucleotides read TGTGCCAGCAGCGGACCATTGGGACAGCAGAACACTGAAGCTTTCTTT.

To note about this clone: A far larger clone is just one base off, so this is likely a read error. The rearrangement joins TRBV5-1 to TRBJ2-5; 7 bases are a match to TRBD2. V lost 0 bases and J lost 5; bases outside the gene matches: 10. CDR1 and CDR2 from the germline V gene are SGHRS and YFSETQ. CDR3 length: 16 residues. The CDR3 reads CASSLAEGWEGETQYF. The DNA for the CDR3 is TGCGCCAGCAGCTTGGCCGAAGGGTGGGAGGGGGAGACCCAGTACTTC.

Only a few counts were recorded for this clone. V gene TRBV7-8 combines with J gene TRBJ2-3; D remains unclear. CDR1 SGHVS and CDR2 FQNEAQ come from the germline V gene. The CDR3 runs 12 residues. The V end lost 2 bases, the J end lost 5 bases, and 5 bases lay between the germline ends. The CDR3 sequence: CASSLPQDTQYF. In DNA, the CDR3 is TGTGCCAGCAGCTTACCGCAAGATACGCAGTATTTT.

This chain connects TRBV19 to TRBJ1-1; a weak D match, TRBD1 (5 bases). The CDR3 extends over 16 amino acids. CDR1 and CDR2 (germline): LNHDA, SQIVND (reference sequence). Trimming shortened V by 5 bases and J by 5 bases, and 21 bases separated the two germline ends. This CDR3 is CASSAAGPLSPTEAFF. CDR3 nucleotide sequence: TGTGCCAGTAGTGCCGCAGGGCCCCTATCTCCTACTGAAGCTTTCTTT.

The rearrangement joins TRBV27 to TRBJ2-7; D perhaps matches TRBD2 (5 bases). The CDR3 spans 18 residues. V was pared by 5 bases and J by 1 base, with 24 bases between. Looked up from germline, CDR1 is MNHEY and CDR2 is SMNVEV (reference sequence). The CDR3 reads CASSDQVRSARTSYEQYF. In nucleotides, the CDR3 is TGTGCCAGCAGTGACCAGGTAAGAAGTGCAAGGACTTCCTACGAGCAGTACTTC.

This clone was observed a handful of times. This chain joins TRBV9 and TRBJ1-2; D remains unclear. V shed 3 bases and J shed 3 bases, with 9 bases lying between them. CDR1 and CDR2 from the germline V gene are SGDLS and YYNGEE. This CDR3 contains 13 residues. CDR3 residues: CASSADGDYGYTF. CDR3 nucleotides: TGTGCCAGCAGCGCCGACGGAGACTATGGCTACACCTTC.

CDR3: CASSRWGTGSDNEQFF. CDR3 sequence (DNA): TGCGCCAGCAGCCGTTGGGGGACAGGGTCGGACAATGAGCAGTTCTTC. V and J are TRBV4-1 and TRBJ2-1; 9 bases map to TRBD1. V was pared by 4 bases and J by 5 bases, with 9 bases of the junction left unmatched. Looked up from germline, CDR1 is MGHRA and CDR2 is YSYEKL. The length of the CDR3 is 16 residues.

This chain uses TRBV11-2 with TRBJ2-7, with 12 bases matching TRBD2. V lost 3 bases to trimming and J lost 7 bases; unmatched junction nucleotides: 10. Germline V gene lookup returns CDR1 SGHAT and CDR2 FQNNGV. The length of the CDR3 is 16 residues. The CDR3 DNA reads TGTGCCAGCAGCTTGGGATCAGGACTAGCGGGGTTTGAGCAGTACTTC. Protein product: CASSLGSGLAGFEQYF.

This rearrangement joins TRBV28 to TRBJ2-1; 7 nucleotides align to TRBD2. J gave up 3 bases and V 3 bases, and 5 bases lay outside the gene matches. Germline V gene data show CDR1 as MDHEN and CDR2 as SYDVKM. The CDR3 is 15 residues long. The CDR3 sequence: CASSFELAVYNEQFF. Here the CDR3 DNA reads TGTGCCAGCAGTTTCGAGCTAGCGGTCTACAATGAGCAGTTCTTC.

This sequence joins TRBV4-2 and TRBJ2-7; tentatively, D is TRBD1 or TRBD2 (5 bases each). The CDR3 extends over 15 amino acids. The V end lost 3 bases, the J end lost 0 bases, and 12 bases lay between the germline ends. Germline V gene lookup returns CDR1 LGHNA and CDR2 YNFKEQ. The CDR3 reads CASSQDGAGSYEQYF. DNA for the CDR3: TGTGCCAGCAGCCAGGATGGGGCGGGCTCCTACGAGCAGTACTTC.

The genes are TRBV9 and TRBJ1-1; tentatively, D is TRBD1 (5 bases). The germline gives CDR1 SGDLS, CDR2 YYNGEE. The CDR3 is made up of 14 amino acids. V shed 2 bases and J shed 2 bases, with 10 bases lying between them. The CDR3 sequence is CASSVRDYNTEAFF. The CDR3 DNA reads as TGTGCCAGCAGCGTCCGGGACTATAACACTGAAGCTTTCTTT.

The V call is TRBV23-1, the J call TRBJ2-7; 13 positions agree with TRBD2. TRBV23-1 is an ORF; its function is uncertain. V lost 3 bases to trimming and J lost 0 bases; unmatched junction nucleotides: 11. The CDR3 extends over 19 amino acids. The CDR3 sequence: CASSQQGTSGGARSYEQYF. As DNA, the CDR3 is TGCGCCAGCAGTCAGCAGGGCACTAGCGGGGGGGCACGCTCCTACGAGCAGTACTTC.

This rearrangement joins TRBV5-6 to TRBJ2-7; the D gene is possibly TRBD2 (6 bases). CDR3 length: 15 residues. Germline V gives CDR1 SGHDT, CDR2 YYEEEE. V was shortened by 7 bases and J by 1 base, with 18 bases between the two germline ends. CDR3 sequence: CASDPRDSDSYEQYF. The DNA of the CDR3 is TGTGCCAGCGACCCCCGGGACTCGGATTCCTACGAGCAGTACTTC.

The V gene is TRBV10-2, the J gene TRBJ2-2; 9 nucleotides match TRBD2. The J segment lost 1 base and the V segment lost 5 bases, leaving 5 bases of the junction unmatched. The CDR3 loop spans 16 amino acids. Per the germline V gene, CDR1 is WSHSY and CDR2 is SAAADI. Written as DNA, the CDR3 is TGCGCCAGCAGTTCCGAACTAGCGGGGAACACCGGGGAGCTGTTTTTT. It encodes CASSSELAGNTGELFF.

As DNA, the CDR3 is TGTGCCAGTAAGAGAGACAGGACGAACACTGAAGCTTTCTTT. Translation: CASKRDRTNTEAFF. The chain recombines TRBV19 with TRBJ1-1; a possible D gene is TRBD1 (6 bases). Trimming removed 7 bases from V and 1 base from J, with 13 bases in between. Germline values: CDR1 LNHDA, CDR2 SQIVND (reference sequence). This CDR3 is 14 amino acids long.

V and J are TRBV19 and TRBJ2-2; possible D gene TRBD1, 6 bases. The V end lost 4 bases, the J end lost 6 bases, and 9 bases lay between the germline ends. The CDR3 spans 13 residues. CDR1 LNHDA and CDR2 SQIVND come from the germline V gene (reference sequence). CDR3 region: CASSRDIPGELFF. The CDR3 coding sequence is TGTGCCAGTAGTAGGGACATCCCCGGGGAGCTGTTTTTT.

V and J are TRBV29-1 and TRBJ2-1; perhaps TRBD2 as D (6 bases). Germline CDR1 reads SQVTM; CDR2 reads ANQGSEA. The CDR3 is 13 amino acids. Trimming pared 4 bases from V and 4 bases from J, leaving 11 bases between. CDR3 DNA sequence: TGCAGCGTTGGGGAGGTTAGGTACAATGAGCAGTTCTTC. As protein: CSVGEVRYNEQFF.

The chain carries TRBV27 and TRBJ2-7, with D perhaps given as TRBD1 or TRBD2 (5 bases each). V shed 8 bases and J shed 4 bases, with 21 bases lying between them. The CDR3 consists of 15 residues. The germline gives CDR1 MNHEY, CDR2 SMNVEV (reference sequence). The CDR3 DNA follows: TGTGCCAGCTCGAGGGGCAGGGAACACCCGTACGAGCAGTACTTC. Protein sequence: CASSRGREHPYEQYF.

This clone was seen once. V gene TRBV13 combines with J gene TRBJ2-7; D call uncertain. Germline lookup yields CDR1 PRHDT and CDR2 FYEKMQ (reference sequence). Trimming removed 3 bases at V and 3 bases at J, with 9 bases between. The CDR3 runs 13 residues. The CDR3 loop reads CASSLGLGYEQYF. The CDR3 DNA sequence: TGTGCCAGCAGCTTGGGCCTCGGCTACGAGCAGTACTTC. Combining the CDR3 with reference TRBV13 and TRBJ2-7 gives the whole variable domain AAGVIQSPRHLIKEKRETATLKCYPIPRHDTVYWYQQGPGQDPQFLISFYEKMQSDKGSIPDRFSAQQFSDYHSELNMSSLELGDSALYFCASSLGLGYEQYFGPGTRLTVT.

CDR3 nucleotides: TGCGCCAGCAGCCATCTAGCACATGAGCAGTTCTTC. This sequence encodes CASSHLAHEQFF. The chain uses TRBV4-1 and TRBJ2-1; D may be TRBD2 (5 bases). Germline V gene sequence: CDR1 MGHRA, CDR2 YSYEKL. The CDR3 runs to 12 residues. V was pared by 3 bases and J by 8 bases, with 8 bases between.